This TCR beta chain was obtained from a study of blood T cell repertoires in COVID-19. Overall study: Samples came from the United States, Italy and Spain, spanning acute and convalescent COVID-19.

The CDR3 totals 19 residues. Germline V CDR1 and CDR2: LGHDT, YNNKEL (reference sequence). V dropped 0 bases and J dropped 4; count of bases not matched to a gene: 15. The method was immunoSEQ multiplex PCR; TCRdb's version includes in-frame clones alone and lacks a portion of them. The sample contains 350,000 to 500,000 clones, 70% to 90% of which appear only once. The chain combines TRBV3-1 (or the pseudogene TRBV3-2) with TRBJ2-7, with TRBD2 identical over 10 bases. The TCR sequence derives from a woman between 18 and 30 years old who had been exposed to COVID-19. What was sequenced was PBMCs or T cells enriched from blood (not recorded which). CDR3 sequence: CASSQDPAGGPARPYEQYF. CDR3 DNA sequence: TGTGCCAGCAGCCAAGATCCAGCGGGGGGGCCTGCCAGGCCTTACGAGCAGTACTTC.